These 5 T cell receptor beta chains came from one sample sequenced in a study of vaccination effects on CD4 cells after COVID-19. Under the ViraFEST assay, PBMC were stimulated with viral peptide pools so that antigen-specific CD4+ T cells expanded. Sequencing was performed afterwards. Following culture for about ten days, CD4+ T cells were isolated. None of the vaccinated had previously contracted SARS-CoV-2, and their nucleocapsid antibodies tested negative. No cognate antigen is known for these TCRs. The table came from immunoSEQ multiplex PCR; TCRdb's copy has only in-frame clones and leaves some out. The sample consists of about 41,000 clones, 70% to 85% of them appearing once. Source: CD4+ T cells from PBMCs cultured with HCoV-NL63 spike peptides, taken before COVID-19 vaccination. The receptor set was obtained from a human donor who received a COVID-19 vaccine.

The chain is built from TRBV6-1 and TRBJ2-3, with TRBD2 identical over 9 bases. CDR1 and CDR2 from the germline V gene are MNHNS and SASEGT. The CDR3 has 16 amino acids. The J segment lost 4 bases and the V segment lost 2 bases, leaving 7 bases of the junction unmatched. The CDR3, as DNA: TGTGCCAGCAGTGAAAGAACTAGCGGGTACTCAGATACGCAGTATTTT. As protein: CASSERTSGYSDTQYF.

The chain joins TRBV18 to TRBJ2-7; TRBD1 aligns across 9 bases. Trimming took 3 bases from V and 5 from J; bases not matched to a gene: 11. Germline CDR1 KGHSH, CDR2 LQKENI. This CDR3 contains 16 residues. CDR3 region: CASSPQGQGMIDEQYV. As DNA, the CDR3 is TGTGCCAGCTCACCCCAGGGACAGGGAATGATCGACGAGCAGTACGTC.

The chain recombines TRBV3-1 (or the pseudogene TRBV3-2) with TRBJ2-3, with 11 bases identical to TRBD2. The trim removed 0 bases at V and 3 bases at J, leaving 11 bases unmatched. This CDR3 spans 19 amino acids. Germline V gene lookup returns CDR1 LGHDT and CDR2 YNNKEL (reference sequence). The CDR3: CASSQEGGLAGGRTDTQYF. CDR3 nucleotides: TGTGCCAGCAGCCAAGAGGGTGGTTTAGCGGGGGGGCGGACAGATACGCAGTATTTT.

CDR3: CASSLLSATVNEKLFF. In nucleotides, the CDR3 is TGTGCCAGCAGCTTACTCTCCGCCACAGTTAATGAAAAACTGTTTTTT. This rearrangement joins TRBV7-9 to TRBJ1-4; D is unclear. There are 16 residues in the CDR3. Germline values: CDR1 SEHNR, CDR2 FQNEAQ (reference sequence). V dropped 2 bases and J dropped 4 bases, with 14 bases sitting between them.

The chain combines TRBV7-9 with TRBJ1-1; TRBD1 aligns across 8 bases. This CDR3 region has 14 residues. Trimming cost V 5 bases and J 1 base; bases outside gene matches: 3. Germline CDR1 reads SEHNR; CDR2 reads FQNEAQ (reference sequence). CDR3 region: CASSAGTGNTEAFF. The CDR3 DNA reads TGTGCCAGCAGCGCCGGGACAGGGAACACTGAAGCTTTCTTT.